This TCR beta chain was documented in a study of radiotherapy plus CTLA-4 blockade in lung cancer. Focal radiation plus CTLA-4 blockade with ipilimumab was administered to patients who had chemo-refractory metastatic non-small-cell lung cancer. Trimming cost V 0 bases and J 14 bases, with 17 bases left between them. The length of the CDR3 is 14 residues. Germline V gene data show CDR1 as LNHNV and CDR2 as YYDKDF (reference sequence). Clones were sequenced by immunoSEQ multiplex PCR, and TCRdb holds only the in-frame ones, with some missing. The sample holds roughly 48,000 clones; around 69% are singletons and the top ten take 8.3%.

The origin of this receptor is a human donor with non-small cell lung cancer who had stable disease on radiotherapy plus ipilimumab. This chain links TRBV15 with TRBJ2-1; weak D call: TRBD1 (6 bases). The sequencing used peripheral blood, collected from a patient treated with radiotherapy plus ipilimumab. In DNA form, the CDR3 reads TGTGCCACCAGCAGAGATCGTAGGGCAGGGGTGGAGTTCTTC. It translates to CATSRDRRAGVEFF.